Presented here are 21 T cell receptor beta chains from one specimen sequenced in a study of T-cell reconstitution after alpha-beta-depleted transplantation in children (dated by TCRdb to 2016 to 2018). Receptors were amplified or captured by PCR. The listed sequencing device is Illumina HiSeq 2500. TCR libraries were prepared with molecular barcoding, using unique molecular identifiers to normalize TCRbeta repertoire quantification. TCRdb handled the public reads itself, with Q25 trimming in fastp and clone calling in MiXCR, and kept productive beta chains. Rows with one shared CDR3 protein collapse into an entry with the most common genes and DNA. This sample has hundreds of thousands of distinct CDR3 sequences in its table, and about a sixth of those were observed once. Over 25% of the sample belongs to the ten largest clones. This specimen's treatment or condition label, per the study, means: allogeneic hematopoietic cell transplantation with graft depleted of TCRalphabeta T cells and CD19 B cells.

Sequencing was performed on PBMCs, mostly from graft donor cells, taken 360 days after TCRalphabeta/CD19-depleted stem cell transplant. Receptor source: a boy in the first two years of life who had a stem cell transplant for Wiskott-Aldrich syndrome, so the T cells may come from the graft donor.

The chain couples TRBV6-1 to TRBJ2-2; 10 nucleotides align to TRBD1. The CDR3 totals 16 residues. Germline loops: CDR1 MNHNS, CDR2 SASEGT. Trimming took 6 bases from V and 7 from J; bases not matched to a gene: 11. The CDR3 is CASSRLGTGEGGELFF. The CDR3 bases are TGTGCCAGCAGCCGACTGGGGACAGGGGAAGGCGGGGAGCTGTTTTTT.

The rearrangement uses TRBV20-1 and TRBJ1-2; 7 nucleotides line up with TRBD1. Germline V gives CDR1 DFQATT, CDR2 SNEGSKA (reference sequence). Losses at the gene ends were 6 bases for V and 4 bases for J; bases not matched to a gene: 14. The length of the CDR3 is 15 residues. The CDR3 DNA reads TGCAGTGCCCCCGACAGGGCCCTGCTATCCTATGGCTACACCTTC. Translation: CSAPDRALLSYGYTF.

This clonotype was found a few times. V and J are TRBV6-5 and TRBJ2-7; the D gene is possibly TRBD2 (6 bases). Germline CDR1 reads MNHEY; CDR2 reads SVGAGI. This CDR3 contains 15 residues. The V and J ends lost 3 bases and 4 bases respectively, with 16 bases between them. CDR3 sequence reads: CASSYRGVFLYEQYF. CDR3 DNA sequence: TGTGCCAGCAGTTATCGCGGGGTTTTCTTATACGAGCAGTACTTC.

This clonotype was seen a handful of times. The chain carries TRBV9 and TRBJ2-3; D may be TRBD2 (5 bases). V was pared by 0 bases and J by 2 bases, with 19 bases between. The CDR3 is 18 amino acids. Germline V lookup: CDR1 SGDLS, CDR2 YYNGEE. The CDR3 region is CASSVGSSGMGFTDTQYF. CDR3 coding DNA: TGTGCCAGCAGCGTAGGATCCTCGGGGATGGGCTTCACAGATACGCAGTATTTT.

This clonotype has only a few counts. The genes are TRBV20-1 and TRBJ2-1, with TRBD2 matching over 12 bases. The CDR3 length is 17 residues. The trim removed 6 bases at V and 0 bases at J, leaving 9 bases unmatched. CDR1 is DFQATT, CDR2 SNEGSKA, per germline (reference sequence). CDR3 bases: TGCAGTGCACAACTAGCGGGAGGCCTCAGCTCCTACAATGAGCAGTTCTTC. Protein: CSAQLAGGLSSYNEQFF.

This clonotype was seen many times. The genes are TRBV20-1 and TRBJ2-7, with D possibly being TRBD1 (6 bases). The CDR3 contains 16 residues. Trimming shortened V by 6 bases and J by 0 bases, and 21 bases separated the two germline ends. The germline V gene encodes CDR1 DFQATT and CDR2 SNEGSKA (reference sequence). CDR3 in amino acids: CSARNREQGTSYEQYF. The CDR3 bases are TGCAGTGCCAGAAACAGGGAACAGGGAACCTCCTACGAGCAGTACTTC.

The V call is TRBV6-2 or TRBV6-3, the J call TRBJ2-5; 7 nucleotides align to TRBD1. The V and J ends lost 2 bases and 2 bases, in that order; junction bases with no gene match: 2. The CDR3 totals 14 residues. The V gene's germline CDR1 is MNHEY and CDR2 SVGEGT. CDR3 loop: CASSYRDRQETQYF. CDR3 sequence (DNA): TGTGCCAGCAGTTACCGGGACAGACAAGAGACCCAGTACTTC.

This clonotype came up a few times. J is TRBJ2-1 and V is TRBV19; 7 positions agree with TRBD2. Germline V gene lookup returns CDR1 LNHDA and CDR2 SQIVND (reference sequence). V dropped 1 base and J dropped 7; count of bases not matched to a gene: 19. The CDR3 totals 19 residues. CDR3 residues: CASSIGGTAGRATKNEQFF. The CDR3 nucleotides are TGTGCCAGTAGTATAGGGGGGACCGCTGGGAGGGCTACTAAGAATGAGCAGTTCTTC.

This clonotype occurred many times. The chain combines TRBV20-1 with TRBJ1-6; D unresolved. CDR3 length equals 14 residues. Trimming stripped 0 bases from V and 8 bases from J, with 11 bases between. Germline lookup yields CDR1 DFQATT and CDR2 SNEGSKA (reference sequence). The CDR3 sequence is CSARDPDGYSPLHF. The CDR3 nucleotides are TGCAGTGCTAGAGATCCAGACGGTTATTCACCCCTCCACTTT.

This clonotype was seen at least ten times. The rearrangement uses TRBV5-1 and TRBJ2-1; 13 bases are a match to TRBD2. The CDR3 extends over 15 amino acids. Looked up from germline, CDR1 is SGHRS and CDR2 is YFSETQ. With V trimmed by 4 bases and J by 6 bases, 4 bases remained unmatched. The CDR3 protein is CASSPGLAGFNEQFF. The DNA of the CDR3 is TGCGCCAGCAGCCCGGGACTAGCGGGGTTCAATGAGCAGTTCTTC.

The rearrangement joins TRBV4-1 to TRBJ2-5; perhaps TRBD1 as D (5 bases). V lost 1 base to trimming and J lost 5 bases, with 8 bases between them. Germline-derived CDR1 and CDR2 are MGHRA and YSYEKL. The CDR3 extends over 13 amino acids. The CDR3 protein is CASSQANRETQYF. CDR3 coding DNA: TGCGCCAGCAGCCAAGCAAACAGGGAGACCCAGTACTTC.

The chain recombines TRBV20-1 with TRBJ2-6; no clear D gene. Per the germline V gene, CDR1 is DFQATT and CDR2 is SNEGSKA (reference sequence). Trimming left V 5 bases short and J 0 bases short, with 8 bases between. CDR3 length: 14 residues. CDR3 region: CSARHVSGANVLTF. The CDR3 DNA reads TGCAGTGCTCGACACGTCTCTGGGGCCAACGTCCTGACTTTC.

V is TRBV5-1 and J is TRBJ2-3; D could derive from TRBD1 or TRBD2 (5 bases each). Germline CDR1 SGHRS, CDR2 YFSETQ. The V end was cut by 2 bases, the J end by 6 bases, with 13 bases between. The length of the CDR3 is 14 residues. The CDR3 loop reads CASSFGTAEDTQYF. The DNA of the CDR3 is TGCGCCAGCAGCTTCGGGACCGCAGAGGATACGCAGTATTTT.

Written as DNA, the CDR3 is TGTGCCAGCAGGGATCTAGCGGGGGTACGAGCAGATACGCAGTATTTT. Its protein is CASRDLAGVRADTQYF. The genes are TRBV28 and TRBJ2-3, with 10 bases that match TRBD2. The CDR3 contains 16 residues. CDR1 is MDHEN and CDR2 is SYDVKM in the germline V gene. With 6 bases clipped from V and 4 bases from J, the junction kept 10 bases outside the gene matches.

The chain joins TRBV20-1 to TRBJ1-2; D unclear. CDR3 size: 12 residues. The V gene lost 2 bases and the J gene lost 4 bases, with 8 bases spanning the gap. CDR1 is DFQATT and CDR2 is SNEGSKA in the germline V gene (reference sequence). The DNA for the CDR3 is TGCAGTGCTAGACCCAGACGCTATGGCTACACCTTC. Protein product: CSARPRRYGYTF.

This clonotype was found a few times. V usage is TRBV4-3 and J usage is TRBJ2-1; tentatively, D is TRBD1 (6 bases). The V and J ends lost 0 bases and 3 bases respectively, with 12 bases between them. Germline-derived CDR1 and CDR2 are LGHNA and YSLEER. This CDR3 region has 16 residues. As DNA, the CDR3 is TGCGCCAGCAGCCAAGAGCCGGCAGGGGTCTACAATGAGCAGTTCTTC. It codes for CASSQEPAGVYNEQFF.

A note on this clonotype: A read error may be the cause here, since a much bigger clone is one base away. V is TRBV6-5 and J is TRBJ2-3; 9 bases line up with TRBD2. The CDR3 is made up of 16 amino acids. CDR1 is MNHEY, CDR2 SVGAGI, per germline. This CDR3 is CASSSIAGVSTATQYF. DNA for the CDR3: TGTGCCAGCAGTTCCATAGCGGGGGTTAGCACAGCTACGCAGTATTTT.

The chain joins TRBV12-3 or TRBV12-4 to TRBJ2-7; tentative D call: TRBD2 (6 bases). This CDR3 has 16 residues. V was clipped by 5 bases and J by 0 bases, with 17 bases between them. CDR3: CASSVTPGLSSYEQYF. CDR3 bases: TGTGCCAGCAGTGTTACCCCGGGACTCAGCTCCTACGAGCAGTACTTC.

This clonotype has more than one count but fewer than ten. The V call is TRBV29-1, the J call TRBJ1-2; tentatively, D is TRBD1 (5 bases). V gave up 6 bases and J gave up 5 bases, with 10 bases separating them. The CDR3 loop spans 11 amino acids. Looked up from germline, CDR1 is SQVTM and CDR2 is ANQGSEA. CDR3 DNA sequence: TGCAGCGTGCTTGGGGGGTATGGCTACACCTTC. As protein: CSVLGGYGYTF.

In this sample, this clonotype turned up a few times. The CDR3 DNA sequence: TGTGCCAGCAGTTTAGGGGGGCCCGGGCCCCTCTACGAGCAGTACTTC. This gives the protein CASSLGGPGPLYEQYF. V is TRBV12-3 or TRBV12-4 and J is TRBJ2-7; D possibly corresponds to TRBD1 (6 bases). The V end lost 1 base, the J end lost 3 bases, and 16 bases lay between the germline ends. This CDR3 spans 16 amino acids.

In its sample, this clonotype ranks as medium-sized. CDR3 in DNA: TGCGCCAGCAGGACCGGGACGAACTCCTACGAGCAGTACTTC. Protein: CASRTGTNSYEQYF. The chain recombines TRBV5-1 with TRBJ2-7, with D perhaps assigned TRBD1 or TRBD2 (5 bases each). Germline assignment: CDR1 SGHRS and CDR2 YFSETQ. CDR3 length: 14 amino acids. The V end was cut by 5 bases, the J end by 0 bases, with 12 bases between.